The rows below give T cell receptor beta chains drawn from one sample of a study of cytomegalovirus exposure and HLA in healthy donors. Here immunoSEQ multiplex PCR was the method, and the copy in TCRdb shows in-frame clones only, minus some. Of over 150,000 clones in the sample, roughly three quarters were seen once. The sample comprised PBMCs. The receptors derive from a male donor in good health and CMV-seronegative. Both conserved end residues are part of each CDR3. Some rows have no size entry. The others give once, few or many, or a class for an expanded clone.

cdr3_aa v_call clone_size
CASSDPHRGQNNQPQHF TRBV2 NA
CAWRVQGMNTEAFF TRBV30 NA
CAWSYGGTDTQYF TRBV30 few
CASSPRQGSGNTIYF TRBV7-9 NA
CASSQVRDSSYNEQFF TRBV4-1 NA
CASSEAGDQPQHF TRBV2 few
CASSLGGTGGFAEAFF TRBV5-4 NA
CASSVVASSSYSTDTQYF TRBV9 once
CASSYSGRATDTQYF TRBV28 NA
CASSPFRHSNQPQHF TRBV28 once
CASSLGGATNEKLFF TRBV28 few
CASSLEGDGYEKLFF TRBV7-2 NA
CASSLTSGRTGANVLTF TRBV7-9 NA
CASSLEGGRGRHEQYF TRBV7-9 NA
CASRPFSGSTDTQYF TRBV6-5 NA
CASSIRLDSGEQYF TRBV27 NA
CASSVRAGYNERFF TRBV9 once
CASKLLAGADTQYF TRBV27 NA
CASSIVRGLGTIEAFF TRBV19 NA
CSVGGRLSTEAFF TRBV29-1 NA
CASSFYEGYTF TRBV11-2 NA
CAWATQGLKGDTQYF TRBV30 NA
CASSRTVGYQSNQPQHF TRBV7-9 once
CASSLRLAGGADTQYF TRBV7-8 NA
CASSPWDSLNQPQHF TRBV28 NA
CASSWGQGGDGYTF TRBV5-4 NA
CASSYSGGAITEAFF TRBV6-5 NA
CASSYETGSNQPQHF TRBV5-1 NA
CASSEGQGIPYGYTF TRBV6-1 NA
CASSLNEQFF TRBV11-2 few
CASREGSTNEKLFF TRBV6-1 NA
CAIGRVGGTGWKINTGDGYTF TRBV28 NA